Below, 21 T cell receptor beta chains from the same sample are listed, as sequenced in a study of blood T cell repertoires in COVID-19. The method was immunoSEQ multiplex PCR; TCRdb's version includes in-frame clones alone and lacks a portion of them. The sample consists of 140,000 to 150,000 clones, approximately 91% of them appearing once. Sequenced input: peripheral blood. These receptors all come from a man between 65 and 85 years old with acute or convalescent COVID-19.

V is TRBV7-2 and J is TRBJ2-7; the match to TRBD2 covers 7 bases. Germline CDR1 SGHTA, CDR2 FQGNSA. J gave up 1 base and V 3 bases, and 9 bases lay outside the gene matches. The CDR3 sequence is 16 residues long. For the CDR3, the DNA is TGTGCCAGCAGCTTCCCGGGACTATCAAAATCCTACGAGCAGTACTTC. It specifies CASSFPGLSKSYEQYF.

The chain carries TRBV12-5 and TRBJ1-2; 8 bases line up with TRBD1. The V gene end was trimmed by 3 bases and the J gene end by 3 bases; junction bases not matched to a gene: 9. The CDR3 runs to 16 residues. CDR1 LGHNT and CDR2 FRNRAP come from the germline V gene. The CDR3 nucleotides read TGTGCTAGTGGTTTAGGCCCGGGACAGGCGCACTATGGCTACACCTTC. This codes for CASGLGPGQAHYGYTF.

The rearrangement uses TRBV11-2 and TRBJ1-4, with D possibly TRBD1 on 5 matching bases. Trimming took 2 bases from V and 8 from J, leaving 12 bases between them. Germline V gene data show CDR1 as SGHAT and CDR2 as FQNNGV. The CDR3 spans 14 residues. CDR3 region: CASSLISGGEKLFF. For the CDR3, the DNA is TGTGCCAGCAGCTTAATATCTGGGGGGGAAAAACTGTTTTTT.

The chain employs TRBV6-5 and TRBJ1-2, with unresolved D. Germline values: CDR1 MNHEY, CDR2 SVGAGI. Trimming stripped 6 bases from V and 5 bases from J, with 10 bases between. This CDR3 has 12 amino acids. This CDR3 reads CASSSTDYGYTF. In nucleotides, the CDR3 is TGTGCCAGCAGCTCAACAGATTATGGCTACACCTTC.

This chain links TRBV28 with TRBJ1-1; 11 nucleotides match TRBD1. Trimming cost V 3 bases and J 0 bases; bases outside gene matches: 3. Germline assignment: CDR1 MDHEN and CDR2 SYDVKM. The CDR3 runs to 16 residues. CDR3 DNA: TGTGCCAGCAGTTTTGGGGGACAGGGGGTGAACACTGAAGCTTTCTTT. As protein: CASSFGGQGVNTEAFF.

The chain carries TRBV5-1 and TRBJ1-6; tentatively, D is TRBD1 (5 bases). This CDR3 has 16 residues. The germline V gene encodes CDR1 SGHRS and CDR2 YFSETQ. Trimming left V 4 bases short and J 0 bases short, with 11 bases between. This chain's CDR3 is CASSGTGSSYNSPLHF. For the CDR3, the DNA is TGCGCCAGCAGCGGGACTGGGAGCTCCTATAATTCACCCCTCCACTTT.

The V call is TRBV28, the J call TRBJ2-3, with 9 nucleotides matching TRBD2. The CDR3 totals 15 residues. Unmatched junction bases numbered 8, after V lost 2 bases and J lost 8 bases. Germline-derived CDR1 and CDR2 are MDHEN and SYDVKM. The CDR3 is CASSLAGGALGTQYF. The CDR3 bases are TGTGCCAGCAGTTTAGCGGGAGGGGCCCTAGGTACGCAGTATTTT.

The rearrangement links TRBV7-9 to TRBJ1-1; D call uncertain. The CDR3 length is 15 residues. The V end was cut by 5 bases, the J end by 1 base, with 14 bases between. Germline V gene lookup returns CDR1 SEHNR and CDR2 FQNEAQ (reference sequence). CDR3 sequence reads: CASSQQRDGNTEAFF. CDR3 nucleotide sequence: TGTGCCAGCAGCCAACAACGGGATGGGAACACTGAAGCTTTCTTT.

The chain uses TRBV5-6 and TRBJ2-7, with 7 bases fitting TRBD1. Trimming cost V 3 bases and J 5 bases; bases outside gene matches: 5. The CDR3 consists of 13 residues. Germline values: CDR1 SGHDT, CDR2 YYEEEE. CDR3 residues: CASSSTGIHEQYF. CDR3 nucleotides: TGTGCCAGCAGCTCGACAGGGATCCACGAGCAGTACTTC.

The V gene is TRBV5-1, the J gene TRBJ1-5; unclear D gene. The CDR3 spans 15 residues. Germline loops: CDR1 SGHRS, CDR2 YFSETQ. V lost 3 bases, J lost 0 bases, and 10 bases lay in between. The DNA of the CDR3 is TGCGCCAGCAGCTCGGGTGGAGATAGCAATCAGCCCCAGCATTTT. As protein: CASSSGGDSNQPQHF.

In this sample, this clone turned up once. V gene TRBV7-7 combines with J gene TRBJ2-2; 10 nucleotides match TRBD1. The junction had 5 bases not matched to a gene; V was cut back by 5 bases and J by 5 bases. Germline V lookup: CDR1 SSHAT, CDR2 FNYEAQ (reference sequence). The CDR3 is made up of 15 amino acids. The DNA for the CDR3 is TGTGCCAGCAGCCGCGGACAGGGGGGAACCGGGGAGCTGTTTTTT. Residues: CASSRGQGGTGELFF.

In DNA, the CDR3 is TGTGCCAGCAGTTCCTCCGGGACAGGGTCCAATGAGCAGTTCTTC. Translation gives CASSSSGTGSNEQFF. V gene TRBV28 combines with J gene TRBJ2-1; 9 bases agree with TRBD1. Germline V lookup: CDR1 MDHEN, CDR2 SYDVKM. The CDR3 consists of 15 residues. The V gene end was trimmed by 4 bases and the J gene end by 6 bases; junction bases not matched to a gene: 7.

The genes are TRBV5-1 and TRBJ1-6; perhaps TRBD1 as D (5 bases). The V end lost 5 bases, the J end lost 3 bases, and 9 bases lay between the germline ends. The CDR3 loop spans 14 amino acids. CDR1 is SGHRS, CDR2 YFSETQ, per germline. Here the CDR3 reads CASSEGVYNSPLHF. DNA for the CDR3: TGCGCCAGCAGTGAAGGGGTCTATAATTCACCCCTCCACTTT.

The genes are TRBV2 and TRBJ1-5, with D unclear. This CDR3 has 13 residues. From germline, CDR1 is SNHLY and CDR2 FYNNEI. The V and J ends lost 8 bases and 0 bases respectively, with 8 bases between them. The CDR3 coding sequence is TGTGCCAGCTCCCAGGATAGCAATCAGCCCCAGCATTTT. As protein: CASSQDSNQPQHF.

V usage is TRBV10-1 and J usage is TRBJ2-5, with 11 bases lining up with TRBD1. The V gene's germline CDR1 is WNHNN and CDR2 SYGVQD (reference sequence). Germline trimming cut 2 bases from V and 4 bases from J; bases unmatched to any gene: 3. The CDR3 consists of 15 residues. The CDR3 region is CASSEQGQGGETQYF. In DNA form, the CDR3 reads TGCGCCAGCAGTGAGCAGGGACAGGGGGGAGAGACCCAGTACTTC.

Regarding this clone: The DNA is left out, because the CDR3 cannot be placed on it with certainty; the CDR3 is given as TCRdb lists it. V gene TRBV6-6 combines with J gene TRBJ1-1. The CDR3 spans 13 amino acids, including both terminal residues. Germline lookup yields CDR1 MNHNY and CDR2 SVGAGI (reference sequence). This chain's CDR3 is CASSTSGNTEAFF.

J is TRBJ1-1 and V is TRBV28; 7 nucleotides align to TRBD1. Germline CDR1 and CDR2: MDHEN and SYDVKM. The CDR3 has 16 amino acids. J lost 0 bases, V lost 1 base, and 5 bases had no gene match. The CDR3 sequence is CASSLSPGGLNTEAFF. The DNA for the CDR3 is TGTGCCAGCAGTTTATCCCCAGGGGGGCTGAACACTGAAGCTTTCTTT.

The chain uses TRBV29-1 and TRBJ1-6, with 7 bases that match TRBD1. Germline lookup yields CDR1 SQVTM and CDR2 ANQGSEA. CDR3 length: 13 amino acids. The J segment lost 5 bases and the V segment lost 6 bases, leaving 4 bases of the junction unmatched. CDR3 in DNA: TGCAGCGTAGCCGGGACAGATAATTCACCCCTCCACTTT. Translation: CSVAGTDNSPLHF.

This chain uses TRBV11-2 with TRBJ2-5; a possible D gene is TRBD1 (6 bases). CDR1 is SGHAT and CDR2 is FQNNGV in the germline V gene. CDR3 length equals 17 residues. Between the trimmed V and J ends, which lost 6 bases and 2 bases, there was a span of 22 bases. The CDR3 loop is CASSQRQATIIQETQYF. The CDR3 DNA is TGTGCCAGCAGTCAAAGACAGGCAACGATTATACAAGAGACCCAGTACTTC. Combining the CDR3 with reference TRBV11-2 and TRBJ2-5 gives the whole variable domain EAGVAQSPRYKIIEKRQSVAFWCNPISGHATLYWYQQILGQGPKLLIQFQNNGVVDDSQLPKDRFSAERLKGVDSTLKIQPAKLEDSAVYLCASSQRQATIIQETQYFGPGTRLLVL.

In its sample, this clone was seen once. The rearrangement joins TRBV4-2 to TRBJ1-5, with D tentatively TRBD1 (6 bases). CDR1 is LGHNA, CDR2 YNFKEQ, per germline. V lost 2 bases and J 3 bases, leaving 8 bases between the germline ends. This CDR3 spans 14 amino acids. DNA for the CDR3: TGTGCCAGCAGCCAACACAGGGTCAATCAGCCCCAGCATTTT. It translates to CASSQHRVNQPQHF.

This rearrangement joins TRBV28 to TRBJ1-1, with a weak D call TRBD1 (5 bases). The CDR3 sequence is 15 residues long. Germline assignment: CDR1 MDHEN and CDR2 SYDVKM. Trimming removed 5 bases from V and 6 bases from J, with 19 bases in between. For the CDR3, the DNA is TGTGCCAGCAGTCCTCCCCAGGGTCTGCAGGCTGAAGCTTTCTTT. Amino acids: CASSPPQGLQAEAFF.